The clone carrying this T cell receptor (beta chain) was detected only once. Antigen specificity is unknown. Via the markers CD45RO/CCR7/CD25/CD127/CD95/CD27, stem cell-like memory, regulatory, central memory and naive CD4+ cells were sorted. Isolated RNA was reverse transcribed in full, so expressed TCRB transcripts were sequenced. The assay was immunoSEQ multiplex PCR, and TCRdb's table has in-frame clones only and misses some. Of about 29,000 clones listed, 56% are singletons. This sample was taken from a study of beta chain features in type 1 diabetes. The wider study: Investigators examined approximately 100,000,000 sorted cells across all samples. Study-wide findings and caveats: High TCR expression in some cells could lead to their over-representation in cDNA sequencing. A moderate, significant TCRB CDR3 shortening appeared in type 1 diabetes across four CD4+ subsets.

Trimming took off 2 bases at V and 4 bases at J, with 10 bases between the two ends. Per the germline V gene, CDR1 is SGHAT and CDR2 is FQNNGV. This CDR3 is built from 14 residues. The TCR sequence derives from a woman under 30 with type 1 diabetes. The source material was Tregs from blood. The chain employs TRBV11-2 and TRBJ2-3; D not resolved. The CDR3 bases are TGTGCCAGCAGCTTAATGGTAACGGCAGATACGCAGTATTTT. Amino acids: CASSLMVTADTQYF.